This TCR beta chain was identified during a study of T cell repertoires in cytomegalovirus infection. Study-level background: It can be stated that public TCR beta signatures indicated CMV infection as well as a matching HLA type.

Each CDR3 protein gets one entry after TCRdb re-called the reads with MiXCR. The table has fewer than 550,000 distinct CDR3 sequences, 30% to 40% seen once. About this clonotype: Its antigen is undetermined.

This CDR3 is 15 amino acids long. Trimming removed 1 base from V and 2 bases from J; junction bases left unmatched: 2. CDR1 is GTSNPN, CDR2 SVGIG, per germline (reference sequence). Broader study findings: Dominant in the ex vivo response were TCR beta clonotypes restricted by HLA-C and specific for CMV. Summed public TCR beta family frequency identified CMV carriers bearing the relevant HLA.

The chain recombines TRBV30 with TRBJ2-1; 10 nucleotides line up with TRBD1. Sequencing used PBMCs. This receptor was obtained from a human donor in good health (CMV status not recorded). Some clones in this sample may be carry-over from other donors' samples. The CDR3: CAWSADRGPYNEQFF. CDR3 nucleotides: TGTGCCTGGAGTGCCGACAGGGGGCCCTACAATGAGCAGTTCTTC.